This TCR beta chain was captured by sequencing in a study of T cells after yellow fever vaccination. Findings and limits, study-wide: High-abundance clonotypes from the bulk population could contaminate FACS-sorted repertoires.

This clonotype was counted at least ten times. Its specificity is not known. TCRdb used MiXCR to reprocess the 5' RACE reads, holding one entry per CDR3 protein. This table holds 120,000 to 150,000 distinct CDR3 sequences, less than 9.5% found once. CDR3 length: 15 residues. The V end lost 0 bases, the J end lost 4 bases, and 12 bases lay between the germline ends. Germline V gives CDR1 LGHNA, CDR2 YSLEER. The specimen comprised CD4+ T cells sorted from PBMCs, sampled 5 days after the yellow fever booster vaccination. The origin of this receptor is a young man who received the YFV17D yellow fever vaccine. The V gene is TRBV4-3, the J gene TRBJ2-5; TRBD2 might be the D (5 bases). CDR3 sequence reads: CASSQDVGAGETQYF. Written as DNA, the CDR3 is TGCGCCAGCAGCCAAGATGTGGGCGCGGGAGAGACCCAGTACTTC.